One sample yielded the 19 T cell receptor beta chains listed below, sequenced in a study of shared clonotypes between healthy human individuals. Libraries were prepared by immunoSEQ multiplex PCR; TCRdb keeps only in-frame clonotypes and omits some of them. Among some 580,000 clones listed, roughly 98% were seen once. Positive CCR7 selection of CD45RO-negative cells yielded the naive CD8 cells, and terminally differentiated effector memory CD45RA+ cells were excluded. The specimen was naive CD8+ T cells sorted from blood. The receptors stem from a man aged 30 to 45 in good health.

The rearrangement uses TRBV7-8 and TRBJ2-1; D call uncertain. The CDR3 runs 11 residues. Trimming removed 3 bases from V and 7 bases from J, with 4 bases in between. Germline values: CDR1 SGHVS, CDR2 FQNEAQ. CDR3 amino acids: CASSFLNEQFF. CDR3 bases: TGTGCCAGCAGCTTTCTGAATGAGCAGTTCTTC.

This rearrangement joins TRBV18 to TRBJ2-7; D unclear. Trimming left V 1 base short and J 4 bases short, with 14 bases between. CDR3 length equals 15 residues. Germline CDR1 reads KGHSH; CDR2 reads LQKENI. The CDR3 is CASSPQPSFLYEQYF. The DNA for the CDR3 is TGTGCCAGCTCACCACAACCGAGCTTTTTGTACGAGCAGTACTTC.

The chain combines TRBV5-1 with TRBJ2-3, with a possible D match to TRBD2 (6 bases). The CDR3 sequence is 14 residues long. CDR1 is SGHRS and CDR2 is YFSETQ in the germline V gene. V lost 4 bases, J lost 1 base, and 10 bases lay in between. The CDR3 region is CASSPGSGTDTQYF. CDR3 DNA: TGCGCCAGCAGCCCCGGGAGCGGCACAGATACGCAGTATTTT.

CDR3 in DNA: TGTGCCAGCAGCGTCGGCGACACAGATACGCAGTATTTT. This encodes CASSVGDTDTQYF. The chain carries TRBV9 and TRBJ2-3; D ambiguous. The CDR3 is made up of 13 amino acids. Germline CDR1 is SGDLS and CDR2 is YYNGEE. V was clipped by 2 bases and J by 2 bases, with 6 bases between them.

The chain employs TRBV27 and TRBJ2-7; D is unclear. Trimming took 5 bases from V and 0 from J, leaving 8 bases between them. Germline V gene lookup returns CDR1 MNHEY and CDR2 SMNVEV (reference sequence). The length of the CDR3 is 13 residues. CDR3 region: CASSPASSYEQYF. CDR3 DNA: TGTGCCAGCAGTCCGGCGAGCTCCTACGAGCAGTACTTC.

CDR3 loop: CASSLARGPLHTQYF. The CDR3 DNA reads as TGTGCCAGCAGTTTAGCCCGGGGTCCCCTTCACACCCAGTACTTC. The rearrangement joins TRBV27 to TRBJ2-5, with TRBD2 as a possible D gene (5 bases). The CDR3 is 15 amino acids. The germline CDR1 and CDR2 sequences are MNHEY and SMNVEV (reference sequence). V was cut by 2 bases and J by 8 bases, with 18 bases left in between.

The chain is built from TRBV5-1 and TRBJ2-3, with TRBD1 identical over 7 bases. Germline CDR1 reads SGHRS; CDR2 reads YFSETQ. J gave up 2 bases and V 2 bases, and 8 bases lay outside the gene matches. The CDR3 has 16 residues. Here the CDR3 DNA reads TGCGCCAGCAGCTTTTTGGGACAGCCTAACACAGATACGCAGTATTTT. It translates to CASSFLGQPNTDTQYF. Full variable domain (missing parts from reference TRBV5-1 and TRBJ2-3): KAGVTQTPRYLIKTRGQQVTLSCSPISGHRSVSWYQQTPGQGLQFLFEYFSETQRNKGNFPGRFSGRQFSNSRSEMNVSTLELGDSALYLCASSFLGQPNTDTQYFGPGTRLTVL.

V is TRBV30 and J is TRBJ2-7, with 8 bases aligning to TRBD1. Trimming cost V 8 bases and J 4 bases; bases outside gene matches: 13. The CDR3 is 14 amino acids. Germline V gene data show CDR1 as GTSNPN and CDR2 as SVGIG (reference sequence). In nucleotides, the CDR3 is TGTGCCGTCCGCCTCTCAGGGGGCAGTTACGAGCAGTACTTC. Translation: CAVRLSGGSYEQYF. The whole variable domain, filled in from reference TRBV30 and TRBJ2-7, reads SQTIHQWPATLVQPVGSPLSLECTVEGTSNPNLYWYRQAAGRGLQLLFYSVGIGQISSEVPQNLSASRPQDRQFILSSKKLLLSDSGFYLCAVRLSGGSYEQYFGPGTRLTVT.

CDR3 bases: TGCGCCAGCAGCCAAGGGGCTCGACAGGCCCCTATCTATGGCTACACCTTC. This codes for CASSQGARQAPIYGYTF. This sequence joins TRBV4-3 and TRBJ1-2, with a weak D call TRBD1 (6 bases). Germline V CDR1 and CDR2: LGHNA, YSLEER. The germline V and J ends were trimmed by 1 base and 4 bases, with 19 bases remaining between them. The CDR3 is made up of 17 amino acids.

Turning to this clone: Other DNA sequences within the sample encode an identical CDR3. Here the CDR3 DNA reads TGTGCCAGCAGCTTTTTAGTCTACGAGCAGTACTTC. It codes for CASSFLVYEQYF. V gene TRBV7-8 combines with J gene TRBJ2-7; the D is unclear. The CDR3 has 12 amino acids. V was pared by 3 bases and J by 3 bases, with 6 bases between. Germline loops: CDR1 SGHVS, CDR2 FQNEAQ. The variable domain in full, with the rest retrieved from reference TRBV7-8 and TRBJ2-7, is GAGVSQSPRYKVAKRGQDVALRCDPISGHVSLFWYQQALGQGPEFLTYFQNEAQLDKSGLPSDRFFAERPEGSVSTLKIQRTQQEDSAVYLCASSFLVYEQYFGPGTRLTVT.

This chain joins TRBV28 and TRBJ2-7; tentatively, D is TRBD2 (6 bases). Germline CDR1 reads MDHEN; CDR2 reads SYDVKM. This CDR3 is built from 14 residues. Between the trimmed V and J ends, which lost 8 bases and 5 bases, there was a span of 19 bases. DNA of the CDR3: TGTGCCAGCGCCATGACTAGGAGGGCAGACGAGCAGTACTTC. As protein: CASAMTRRADEQYF.

V gene TRBV2 combines with J gene TRBJ2-7; D is uncertain. The CDR3 is 11 amino acids. The germline V gene has CDR1 SNHLY and CDR2 FYNNEI. V lost 6 bases, J lost 0 bases, and 3 bases lay in between. The CDR3 DNA is TGTGCCAGCAGGGTCTCCTACGAGCAGTACTTC. Amino acid sequence: CASRVSYEQYF.

The rearrangement links TRBV11-2 to TRBJ2-7; 7 nucleotides match TRBD2. The CDR3 contains 17 residues. Germline assignment: CDR1 SGHAT and CDR2 FQNNGV. Losses at the gene ends were 4 bases for V and 0 bases for J; bases not matched to a gene: 12. The CDR3 sequence is CASSYLQTSAVSYEQYF. The CDR3 DNA follows: TGTGCCAGCAGCTACCTGCAAACTAGCGCCGTCTCCTACGAGCAGTACTTC. Filled out from reference TRBV11-2 and TRBJ2-7, the complete variable domain reads EAGVAQSPRYKIIEKRQSVAFWCNPISGHATLYWYQQILGQGPKLLIQFQNNGVVDDSQLPKDRFSAERLKGVDSTLKIQPAKLEDSAVYLCASSYLQTSAVSYEQYFGPGTRLTVT.

This rearrangement joins TRBV4-1 to TRBJ1-1; TRBD1 might be the D (6 bases). Per the germline V gene, CDR1 is MGHRA and CDR2 is YSYEKL. The CDR3 is 16 amino acids. V dropped 0 bases and J dropped 4 bases, with 15 bases sitting between them. CDR3 sequence reads: CASSQDRARGSTEAFF. Written as DNA, the CDR3 is TGCGCCAGCAGCCAAGATCGGGCCAGGGGAAGCACTGAAGCTTTCTTT.

The rearrangement links TRBV5-4 to TRBJ2-7, with a tentative D call TRBD1 (6 bases). The CDR3 has 14 amino acids. Trimming removed 4 bases at V and 3 bases at J, with 14 bases between. Germline V gene lookup returns CDR1 SGHNT and CDR2 YYREEE (reference sequence). DNA for the CDR3: TGTGCCAGCAGCCCTCGCGAGGGGGTCTACGAGCAGTACTTC. This gives the protein CASSPREGVYEQYF.

This clone has just one count. CDR3 residues: CASSWPGVTGELFF. As DNA, the CDR3 is TGTGCCAGCAGCTGGCCGGGGGTCACCGGGGAGCTGTTTTTT. The rearrangement links TRBV11-3 to TRBJ2-2; a weak D match, TRBD2 (6 bases). Trimming removed 4 bases from V and 4 bases from J, with 10 bases in between. Germline V gene data show CDR1 as SGHNT and CDR2 as YENEEA. The CDR3 is 14 residues long.

This clone appeared once. The V call is TRBV11-3, the J call TRBJ2-2; TRBD1 or TRBD2 may be the D gene (5 bases each). From germline, CDR1 is SGHNT and CDR2 YENEEA. Trimming removed 4 bases from V and 0 bases from J, with 9 bases in between. The CDR3 extends over 15 amino acids. This chain's CDR3 is CASSSGTANTGELFF. Written as DNA, the CDR3 is TGTGCCAGCAGCTCCGGGACGGCGAACACCGGGGAGCTGTTTTTT.

The gene calls are TRBV29-1 and TRBJ2-2; 10 bases align to TRBD2. Germline CDR1 reads SQVTM; CDR2 reads ANQGSEA. With 6 bases clipped from V and 1 base from J, the junction kept 2 bases outside the gene matches. There are 14 residues in the CDR3. The CDR3 region has the DNA TGCAGCGTCACTAGCGGGAAGAACACCGGGGAGCTGTTTTTT. Its translation is CSVTSGKNTGELFF.

V gene TRBV7-9 combines with J gene TRBJ2-1; 10 bases fit TRBD2. The J segment lost 3 bases and the V segment lost 3 bases, leaving 8 bases of the junction unmatched. CDR3 length: 17 amino acids. Germline CDR1 is SEHNR and CDR2 is FQNEAQ (reference sequence). The CDR3 sequence is CASSFQASGSLYNEQFF. CDR3 in DNA: TGTGCCAGCAGCTTTCAGGCTAGCGGGAGTCTCTACAATGAGCAGTTCTTC. The full variable domain, in which reference TRBV7-9 and TRBJ2-1 provide the parts outside the CDR3, is DTGVSQNPRHKITKRGQNVTFRCDPISEHNRLYWYRQTLGQGPEFLTYFQNEAQLEKSRLLSDRFSAERPKGSFSTLEIQRTEQGDSAMYLCASSFQASGSLYNEQFFGPGTRLTVL.